The clone carrying this TCR beta chain has a count of ten or more. cDNA synthesis used a TRAV/TRBV-specific primer set for both chains. PCR amplification of the TCRs was performed with Phusion for approximately 20 PCR cycles, and it relied on a constant-region primer together with a V-primer adapter. MiXCR, applied by TCRdb to the reads, yields one record per CDR3 protein. This table has over 65,000 distinct CDR3 sequences, over 15% appearing once. This sample was taken from a study of low-dose radiotherapy and immunotherapy resistance in tumors. Study-wide background: Every 2 weeks, cohort 1 got 0.5 Gy, reaching 6.5 Gy to the planning target volume. Study patients were administered oral aspirin at 300 mg daily for four cycles from cycle 1 day 1.

Germline lookup yields CDR1 SGHAT and CDR2 FQNNGV. V was clipped by 3 bases and J by 7 bases; unmatched bases: 12. The CDR3 runs 16 residues. Time point indicated: before trial treatment. This receptor was identified in a male donor with prostate cancer. The material sequenced was PBMCs, taken before treatment. The chain has TRBV11-2 and TRBJ2-1, with 7 bases lining up with TRBD2. CDR3 sequence reads: CASSFRTSEGTNEQFF. CDR3 DNA sequence: TGTGCCAGCAGCTTTCGGACTAGTGAGGGTACAAATGAGCAGTTCTTC.